The 3 T cell receptor beta chains below all came from one sample that was sequenced in a study of T-cell reconstitution after alpha-beta-depleted transplantation in children. Construction of the TCRbeta library involved unique molecular identifiers. TCRdb re-derived calls from the PCR reads in MiXCR, one entry per CDR3 protein. Here the sample spans some 95,000 distinct CDR3 sequences, roughly a quarter being singletons. Source: PBMCs, taken before TCRalphabeta/CD19-depleted stem cell transplant. The receptors here all came from a boy aged 2 to 10 with acute lymphoblastic leukemia, due to receive a stem cell transplant.

The genes are TRBV5-1 and TRBJ2-7; 7 bases are a match to TRBD1. The CDR3 sequence is 14 residues long. Germline assignment: CDR1 SGHRS and CDR2 YFSETQ. The J segment lost 2 bases and the V segment lost 3 bases, leaving 5 bases of the junction unmatched. The CDR3 here is CASSWIDRAYEQYF. The DNA for the CDR3 is TGCGCCAGCAGCTGGATAGACAGGGCCTACGAGCAGTACTTC. Supplemented by reference TRBV5-1 and TRBJ2-7, the full variable domain reads KAGVTQTPRYLIKTRGQQVTLSCSPISGHRSVSWYQQTPGQGLQFLFEYFSETQRNKGNFPGRFSGRQFSNSRSEMNVSTLELGDSALYLCASSWIDRAYEQYFGPGTRLTVT.

The chain is built from TRBV21-1 and TRBJ2-3; TRBD1, the table's D call, lacks a check against the DNA. TRBV21-1 constitutes a pseudogene. This CDR3 is built from 14 residues. This CDR3 is CAAVRGRCTDTQYF. The CDR3 DNA reads TGTGCCGCCGTGCGGGGGCGATGCACAGATACGCAGTATTTT.

The chain has TRBV5-1 and TRBJ2-3; D uncertain. The germline V gene has CDR1 SGHRS and CDR2 YFSETQ. V was clipped by 5 bases and J by 2 bases, with 12 bases between them. The CDR3 has 14 residues. CDR3 sequence: CASSRWTPTDTQYF. The CDR3 region has the DNA TGCGCCAGCAGTCGGTGGACCCCCACAGATACGCAGTATTTT.